Described below is a single T cell receptor beta chain sequence and its context. Its target is unknown. The data were produced by immunoSEQ multiplex PCR, yet TCRdb's version contains in-frame clones alone and is incomplete. The table records 200,000 to 300,000 clones, roughly 87% of them present only once. This record comes from a study of cytomegalovirus exposure and HLA in healthy donors. Study at large: The same platform was used for the roughly 120 validation repertoires as for the approximately 630 first-cohort repertoires, as reported in a later analysis. Study observations and caveats: The tendency of first-cohort TCR clusters to co-occur in the approximately 120 validation repertoires was identified by a subsequent analysis. With high specificity and sensitivity, the classifier reportedly diagnosed cytomegalovirus status. TCR beta chains numbering 164 were designated cytomegalovirus-associated.

This CDR3 has 16 amino acids. Germline loops: CDR1 SGHVS, CDR2 FQNEAQ. V lost 1 base and J 2 bases, leaving 15 bases between the germline ends. The chain links TRBV7-8 to TRBJ2-7; no reliable D call. The sequence derives from a man between 18 and 35 years old in good health and CMV-seropositive. Sequenced material: PBMCs. The CDR3 coding sequence is TGTGCCAGCAGCTTAGAAAATCGTAGGGTTACCTACGAGCAGTACTTC. Amino acids: CASSLENRRVTYEQYF.